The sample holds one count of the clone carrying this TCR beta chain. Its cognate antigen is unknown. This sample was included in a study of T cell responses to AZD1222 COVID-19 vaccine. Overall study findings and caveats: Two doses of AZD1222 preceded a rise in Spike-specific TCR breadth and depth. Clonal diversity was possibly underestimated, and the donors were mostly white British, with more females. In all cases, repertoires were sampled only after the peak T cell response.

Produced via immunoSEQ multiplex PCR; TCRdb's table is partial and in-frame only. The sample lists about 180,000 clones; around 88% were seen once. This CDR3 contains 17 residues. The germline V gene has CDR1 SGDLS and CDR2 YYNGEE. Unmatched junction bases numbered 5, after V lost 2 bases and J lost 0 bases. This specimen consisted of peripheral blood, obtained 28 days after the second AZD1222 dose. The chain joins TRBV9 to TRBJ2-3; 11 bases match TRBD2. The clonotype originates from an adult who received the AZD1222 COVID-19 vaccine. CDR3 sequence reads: CASSVTLAGGSTDTQYF. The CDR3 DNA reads TGTGCCAGCAGCGTTACGTTAGCGGGGGGGAGCACAGATACGCAGTATTTT.